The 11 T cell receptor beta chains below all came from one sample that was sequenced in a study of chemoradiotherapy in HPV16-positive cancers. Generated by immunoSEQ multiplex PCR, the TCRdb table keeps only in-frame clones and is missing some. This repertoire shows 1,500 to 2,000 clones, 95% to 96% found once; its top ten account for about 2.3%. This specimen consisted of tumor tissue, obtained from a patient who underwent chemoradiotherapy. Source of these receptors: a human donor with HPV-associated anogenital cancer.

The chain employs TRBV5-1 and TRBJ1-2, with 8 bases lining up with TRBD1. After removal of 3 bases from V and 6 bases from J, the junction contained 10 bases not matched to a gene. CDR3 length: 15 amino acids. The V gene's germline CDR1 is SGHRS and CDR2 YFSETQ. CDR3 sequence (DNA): TGCGCCAGCAGCTCGGGCCTGACAGGGGTCGATGGCTACACCTTC. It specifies CASSSGLTGVDGYTF.

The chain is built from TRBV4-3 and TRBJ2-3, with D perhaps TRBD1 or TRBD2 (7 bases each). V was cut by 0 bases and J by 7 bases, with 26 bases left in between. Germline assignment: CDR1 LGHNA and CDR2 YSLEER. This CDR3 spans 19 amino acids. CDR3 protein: CASSQESGIRGGARYTQYF. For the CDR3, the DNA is TGCGCCAGCAGCCAAGAGTCGGGAATCAGGGGGGGGGCTAGGTATACGCAGTATTTT.

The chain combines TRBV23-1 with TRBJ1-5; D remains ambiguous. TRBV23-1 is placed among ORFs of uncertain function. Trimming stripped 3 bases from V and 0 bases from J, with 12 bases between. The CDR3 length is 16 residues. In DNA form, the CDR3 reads TGCGCCAGCAGTCAGAACAGAACCTATAGCAATCAGCCCCAGCATTTT. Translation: CASSQNRTYSNQPQHF.

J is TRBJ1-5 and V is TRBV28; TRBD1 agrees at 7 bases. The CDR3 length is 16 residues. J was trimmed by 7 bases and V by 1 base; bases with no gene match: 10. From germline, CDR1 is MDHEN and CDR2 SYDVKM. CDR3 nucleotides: TGTGCCAGCAGTTTATTACCGGGGGCAGGGGGACAGCCCCAGCATTTT. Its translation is CASSLLPGAGGQPQHF.

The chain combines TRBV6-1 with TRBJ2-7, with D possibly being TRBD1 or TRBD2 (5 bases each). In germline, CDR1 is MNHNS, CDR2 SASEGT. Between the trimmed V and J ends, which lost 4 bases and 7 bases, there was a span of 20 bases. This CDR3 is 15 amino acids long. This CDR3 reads CASSAYRDAAVEQYF. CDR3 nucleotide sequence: TGTGCCAGCAGTGCTTACCGGGACGCGGCCGTGGAGCAGTACTTC.

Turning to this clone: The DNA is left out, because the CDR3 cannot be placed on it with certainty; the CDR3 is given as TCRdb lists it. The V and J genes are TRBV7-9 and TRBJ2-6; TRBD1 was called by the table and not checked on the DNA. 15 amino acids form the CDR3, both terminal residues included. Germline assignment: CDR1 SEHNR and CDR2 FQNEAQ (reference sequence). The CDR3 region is CASSALRVGTGAPLF.

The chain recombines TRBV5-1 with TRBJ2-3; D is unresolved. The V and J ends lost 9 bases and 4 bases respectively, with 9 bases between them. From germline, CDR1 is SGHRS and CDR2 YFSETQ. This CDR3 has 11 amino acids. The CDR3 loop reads CATSIADTQYF. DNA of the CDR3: TGCGCCACCTCAATCGCAGATACGCAGTATTTT.

In DNA form, the CDR3 reads TGTGCCAGCAGTTCCCGAGGGGGAGTCCTGGGCTACACCTTC. The encoded protein is CASSSRGGVLGYTF. The V and J genes are TRBV28 and TRBJ1-2; perhaps TRBD1 as D (6 bases). The V and J ends lost 4 bases and 8 bases respectively, with 17 bases between them. The CDR3 is 14 residues long. Per germline, CDR1 MDHEN and CDR2 SYDVKM.

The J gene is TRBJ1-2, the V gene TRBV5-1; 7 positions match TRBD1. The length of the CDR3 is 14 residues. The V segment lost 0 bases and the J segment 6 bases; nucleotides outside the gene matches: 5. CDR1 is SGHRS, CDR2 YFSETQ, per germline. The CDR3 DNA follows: TGCGCCAGCAGCTTGGAGTCAGGGGGGCATGGCTACACCTTC. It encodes CASSLESGGHGYTF. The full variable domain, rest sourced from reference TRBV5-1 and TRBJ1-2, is KAGVTQTPRYLIKTRGQQVTLSCSPISGHRSVSWYQQTPGQGLQFLFEYFSETQRNKGNFPGRFSGRQFSNSRSEMNVSTLELGDSALYLCASSLESGGHGYTFGSGTRLTVV.

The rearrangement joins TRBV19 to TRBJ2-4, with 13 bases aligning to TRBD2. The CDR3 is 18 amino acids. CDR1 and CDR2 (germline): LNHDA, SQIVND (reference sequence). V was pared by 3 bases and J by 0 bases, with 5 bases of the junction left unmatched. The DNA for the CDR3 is TGTGCCAGTAGTATTGGACTAGCGGGGGTCTTAGCCAAAAACATTCAGTACTTC. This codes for CASSIGLAGVLAKNIQYF. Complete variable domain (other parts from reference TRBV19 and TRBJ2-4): DGGITQSPKYLFRKEGQNVTLSCEQNLNHDAMYWYRQDPGQGLRLIYYSQIVNDFQKGDIAEGYSVSREKKESFPLTVTSAQKNPTAFYLCASSIGLAGVLAKNIQYFGAGTRLSVL.

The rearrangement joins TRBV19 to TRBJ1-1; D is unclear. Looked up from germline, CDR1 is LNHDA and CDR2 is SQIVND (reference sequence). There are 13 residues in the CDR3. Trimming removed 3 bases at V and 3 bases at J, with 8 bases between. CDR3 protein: CASSMGSYTEAFF. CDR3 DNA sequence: TGTGCCAGTAGTATGGGTTCGTACACTGAAGCTTTCTTT.